Listed here are 7 T cell receptor beta chains from one sample, sequenced in a study of control samples from healthy donors and cancer patients. Profiled with immunoSEQ multiplex PCR; TCRdb holds only in-frame clones, not every one. Of 120,000 or so clones in the sample, more than 75% are singletons; the top ten hold about 8.7%. Input material: blood. These TCRs come from a man aged 35 to 55 in good health.

The chain joins TRBV19 to TRBJ2-5; 8 bases are a match to TRBD2. This CDR3 comprises 16 residues. Germline V gives CDR1 LNHDA, CDR2 SQIVND (reference sequence). Trimming cost V 5 bases and J 3 bases; bases outside gene matches: 11. The CDR3 reads CASSLWGAGEEETQYF. The CDR3 nucleotides are TGTGCCAGTAGTCTATGGGGAGCGGGGGAGGAAGAGACCCAGTACTTC.

The rearrangement joins TRBV6-5 to TRBJ2-4, with D tentatively TRBD2 (5 bases). Germline loops: CDR1 MNHEY, CDR2 SVGAGI. V dropped 2 bases and J dropped 0 bases, with 5 bases sitting between them. This CDR3 is built from 14 residues. CDR3 sequence reads: CASSYGRAKNIQYF. The CDR3, as DNA: TGTGCCAGCAGTTACGGGAGAGCCAAAAACATTCAGTACTTC.

This chain uses TRBV11-2 with TRBJ2-7; 8 bases are a match to TRBD2. Germline lookup yields CDR1 SGHAT and CDR2 FQNNGV. The CDR3 spans 16 residues. V was clipped by 0 bases and J by 2 bases; unmatched bases: 6. CDR3 coding DNA: TGTGCCAGCAGCTTAGAAGGTCGGGGGGGAGCCTACGAGCAGTACTTC. Translation gives CASSLEGRGGAYEQYF.

This clone is a singleton in its sample. The J gene is TRBJ2-7, the V gene TRBV4-3; D not certain. The V gene's germline CDR1 is LGHNA and CDR2 YSLEER. The CDR3 consists of 16 residues. Trimming stripped 0 bases from V and 3 bases from J, with 15 bases between. This CDR3 is CASSQDAPGPSYEQYF. CDR3 sequence (DNA): TGCGCCAGCAGCCAAGATGCCCCCGGGCCTAGCTACGAGCAGTACTTC.

The chain recombines TRBV19 with TRBJ1-5, with a possible D match to TRBD1 (6 bases). In germline, CDR1 is LNHDA, CDR2 SQIVND (reference sequence). V lost 8 bases, J lost 3 bases, and 17 bases lay in between. The CDR3 sequence is 15 residues long. This chain's CDR3 is CASGKQGVVNQPQHF. The CDR3 DNA sequence: TGTGCCAGTGGAAAACAGGGAGTGGTCAATCAGCCCCAGCATTTT.

This chain links TRBV24-1 with TRBJ1-4; no clear D gene. Trimming left V 7 bases short and J 5 bases short, with 10 bases between. The CDR3 spans 13 residues. The V gene's germline CDR1 is KGHDR and CDR2 SFDVKD. CDR3 amino acids: CATSVGSNEKLFF. CDR3 DNA sequence: TGTGCCACCAGCGTGGGTTCAAATGAAAAACTGTTTTTT.

V gene TRBV10-3 combines with J gene TRBJ2-2; D call uncertain. Germline V gene lookup returns CDR1 ENHRY and CDR2 SYGVKD. The CDR3 length is 16 residues. Deletions cut 2 bases from V and 3 bases from J, with 13 bases between. DNA for the CDR3: TGTGCCATCAGTGAGCCGGCCCCGCTCCACACCGGGGAGCTGTTTTTT. Its translation is CAISEPAPLHTGELFF.